Below are 19 T cell receptor beta chains sequenced from a single sample in a study of OX40 agonist ivuxolimab in advanced cancers. The repertoire was sequenced with immunoSEQ multiplex PCR; TCRdb's copy has only in-frame clones and lacks some. The sample records roughly 67,000 clones, nearly 90% being singletons. Sample: CD4+ or CD8+ T cells sorted from blood, taken in a trial of the OX40 agonist ivuxolimab. The receptors originated from an adult with an advanced solid tumor such as melanoma, head and neck, liver or kidney cancer.

In this sample, this clone turned up once. The CDR3 DNA reads TGTGCCAGCAGTGAAGCTGCGACAGGGGGAGACTACGAGCAGTACTTC. Translation gives CASSEAATGGDYEQYF. The chain carries TRBV2 and TRBJ2-7; 9 nucleotides match TRBD1. Germline V CDR1 and CDR2: SNHLY, FYNNEI. J lost 3 bases, V lost 0 bases, and 6 bases had no gene match. The CDR3 is made up of 16 amino acids.

This chain connects TRBV5-1 to TRBJ1-2, with TRBD1 as a possible D gene (6 bases). CDR1 SGHRS and CDR2 YFSETQ come from the germline V gene. This CDR3 region has 13 residues. Trimming removed 0 bases at V and 7 bases at J, with 10 bases between. The CDR3 DNA is TGCGCCAGCAGCTTGGCATCAGGGGCTGGCTACACCTTC. Its translation: CASSLASGAGYTF.

The chain links TRBV7-9 to TRBJ2-3; a possible D gene is TRBD1 (6 bases). V dropped 4 bases and J dropped 2 bases, with 16 bases sitting between them. CDR3 length: 16 residues. Germline values: CDR1 SEHNR, CDR2 FQNEAQ (reference sequence). The CDR3 spells CASSSLRGRDTDTQYF. CDR3 DNA sequence: TGTGCCAGCAGCTCCCTCAGGGGTAGGGACACAGATACGCAGTATTTT.

The CDR3 region has the DNA TGTGCCAGCAGTTCTGACAGAGGGCCCACCTACGAGCAGTACTTC. It is translated as CASSSDRGPTYEQYF. The chain employs TRBV6-5 and TRBJ2-7, with D perhaps being TRBD1 or TRBD2 (5 bases each). Germline CDR1 MNHEY, CDR2 SVGAGI. V was cut by 4 bases and J by 2 bases, with 15 bases left in between. There are 15 residues in the CDR3.

A single count supports this clone. The rearrangement links TRBV29-1 to TRBJ1-1; D is undetermined. Germline CDR1 and CDR2: SQVTM and ANQGSEA. The CDR3 consists of 12 residues. V lost 4 bases, J lost 0 bases, and 6 bases lay in between. Here the CDR3 reads CSVGHLNTEAFF. The CDR3 coding sequence is TGCAGCGTTGGTCATCTGAACACTGAAGCTTTCTTT.

The rearrangement joins TRBV9 to TRBJ2-5; D gene unclear. The DNA end favors TRBJ2-7, so the J call may be wrong. The CDR3 spans 14 residues. From germline, CDR1 is SGDLS and CDR2 YYNGEE. This CDR3 is CASSVSTKGYEQYF. In nucleotides, the CDR3 is TGTGCCAGCAGCGTCTCCACAAAGGGCTACGAGCAGTACTTC.

V and J are TRBV19 and TRBJ1-5; TRBD1 matches at 11 bases. V shed 8 bases, J shed 5 bases, and the junction held 8 bases outside the gene matches. Germline V gene data show CDR1 as LNHDA and CDR2 as SQIVND (reference sequence). The CDR3 is 15 amino acids. The CDR3 DNA reads as TGTGCCAGTTGCACACCGGGACAGGGGGATCAGCCCCAGCATTTT. Its protein is CASCTPGQGDQPQHF.

The gene calls are TRBV4-2 and TRBJ2-1; 7 bases are a match to TRBD2. The CDR3 sequence is 16 residues long. V lost 0 bases to trimming and J lost 3 bases; unmatched junction nucleotides: 5. Germline CDR1 LGHNA, CDR2 YNFKEQ. CDR3 nucleotides: TGTGCCAGCAGCCAAGAGATAGCGGGCAACTACAATGAGCAGTTCTTC. It is translated as CASSQEIAGNYNEQFF.

The chain joins TRBV9 to TRBJ2-1; 9 nucleotides match TRBD2. The CDR3 consists of 16 residues. From germline, CDR1 is SGDLS and CDR2 YYNGEE. V dropped 4 bases and J dropped 7; count of bases not matched to a gene: 12. The chain's CDR3 is CASSTQASGVRNEQFF. The DNA for the CDR3 is TGTGCCAGCAGCACTCAAGCTAGCGGGGTGAGAAATGAGCAGTTCTTC.

CDR3: CASSPPGTVQWAEQYF. In DNA form, the CDR3 reads TGTGCCAGCTCACCACCGGGGACTGTTCAATGGGCCGAGCAGTACTTC. This chain links TRBV18 with TRBJ2-7; tentatively, D is TRBD2 (6 bases). This CDR3 region has 16 residues. V was trimmed by 0 bases and J by 6 bases, leaving 18 bases between them. Germline V gives CDR1 KGHSH, CDR2 LQKENI.

This rearrangement joins TRBV6-1 to TRBJ1-5; D unresolved. Germline V CDR1 and CDR2: MNHNS, SASEGT. V lost 1 base and J lost 6, with 1 base in between. The CDR3 sequence is 11 residues long. The DNA of the CDR3 is TGTGCCAGCAGTGAAGGTCAGCCCCAGCATTTT. Translating it yields CASSEGQPQHF.

In its sample, this clone was seen once. This chain links TRBV29-1 with TRBJ1-1; D is undetermined. The V gene lost 7 bases and the J gene lost 9 bases, with 12 bases spanning the gap. Germline CDR1 reads SQVTM; CDR2 reads ANQGSEA. The length of the CDR3 is 10 residues. In DNA, the CDR3 is TGCAGCGCGCAGGAGGTTAAAGCTTTCTTT. This sequence encodes CSAQEVKAFF.

The chain links TRBV10-3 to TRBJ2-2, with 7 bases that match TRBD1. V gave up 5 bases and J gave up 1 base; unmatched junction bases: 4. CDR3 length equals 15 residues. Germline CDR1 and CDR2: ENHRY and SYGVKD. The CDR3 loop is CAISTGTVNTGELFF. CDR3 coding DNA: TGTGCCATCAGTACCGGGACAGTGAACACCGGGGAGCTGTTTTTT.

In this sample, this clone turned up once. V is TRBV6-6 and J is TRBJ1-1; no definite D call. From germline, CDR1 is MNHNY and CDR2 SVGAGI (reference sequence). CDR3 length: 12 residues. V lost 2 bases and J lost 10, with 11 bases in between. The CDR3, as DNA: TGTGCCAGCAGTTACCCAAGGCAAGGAGCTTTCTTT. This sequence encodes CASSYPRQGAFF.

The chain carries TRBV28 and TRBJ2-3; possibly TRBD1 or TRBD2 for D (6 bases each). Germline values: CDR1 MDHEN, CDR2 SYDVKM. The CDR3 is made up of 14 amino acids. The germline V and J ends were trimmed by 3 bases and 8 bases, with 15 bases remaining between them. As DNA, the CDR3 is TGTGCCAGCAGTTTTGGGGGCGCGGGGCGTACGCAGTATTTT. It yields the protein CASSFGGAGRTQYF.

The J gene is TRBJ2-3, the V gene TRBV5-4; 13 nucleotides align to TRBD2. This CDR3 contains 18 residues. V was pared by 5 bases and J by 0 bases, with 9 bases of the junction left unmatched. Per the germline V gene, CDR1 is SGHNT and CDR2 is YYREEE (reference sequence). DNA for the CDR3: TGTGCCAGCAGAAAGGGACTAGCGGGAAAATTTAGCACAGATACGCAGTATTTT. It codes for CASRKGLAGKFSTDTQYF.

This clone was recorded a few times. J is TRBJ1-3 and V is TRBV2, with D possibly TRBD1 on 6 matching bases. CDR3 length: 16 amino acids. The V end was cut by 3 bases, the J end by 0 bases, with 12 bases between. Germline V gene sequence: CDR1 SNHLY, CDR2 FYNNEI. The CDR3 protein is CASSEGGRSSGNTIYF. CDR3 nucleotide sequence: TGTGCCAGCAGTGAGGGGGGGCGAAGCTCTGGAAACACCATATATTTT.

As to this clone: The sample holds other DNA sequences that translate to the same CDR3. The chain carries TRBV11-2 and TRBJ2-3, with TRBD2 matching 9 bases. Germline V gene sequence: CDR1 SGHAT, CDR2 FQNNGV. This CDR3 contains 15 residues. V trimming: 2 bases; J trimming: 6 bases; junction bases outside the gene matches: 6. The CDR3 region is CASSLLAGEGDTQYF. CDR3 nucleotide sequence: TGTGCCAGCAGCTTATTAGCGGGAGAAGGGGATACGCAGTATTTT. The full variable domain, its missing parts supplied by reference TRBV11-2 and TRBJ2-3, is EAGVAQSPRYKIIEKRQSVAFWCNPISGHATLYWYQQILGQGPKLLIQFQNNGVVDDSQLPKDRFSAERLKGVDSTLKIQPAKLEDSAVYLCASSLLAGEGDTQYFGPGTRLTVL.

The chain joins TRBV25-1 to TRBJ2-1, with 14 bases identical to TRBD2. The germline CDR1 and CDR2 sequences are MGHDK and SYGVNS. V lost 1 base to trimming and J lost 5 bases; unmatched junction nucleotides: 4. The CDR3 consists of 17 residues. CDR3 sequence: CASSEWGTSGSNNEQFF. The CDR3 coding sequence is TGTGCCAGCAGTGAATGGGGGACTAGCGGGAGTAACAATGAGCAGTTCTTC.